Detailed here is one T cell receptor (beta chain). Its antigen is not known. An end of the junction differs from the germline gene, which may be a read error. The CDR3 is made up of 17 amino acids. The germline gives CDR1 MNHEY, CDR2 SMNVEV (reference sequence). Sample-barcoded 5' priming and a J-beta primer mix drove a second PCR of about 7 to 11 cycles. TCRdb independently ran MiXCR on the 5' RACE reads; one entry per CDR3 protein. The data contain about 1.1 million distinct CDR3 sequences, 35% to 45% of them seen just once; the ten biggest clones take up around 13%. This entry belongs to a study of blood T cells in healthy people across ages. Notes on the study in general: TCR beta diversity per million T cells fell roughly linearly with age. Lack of knowledge of donor CMV status possibly confounded expanded clonotype changes.

This receptor was identified in a man younger than 30 in good health. The sample was blood. The chain has TRBV27 and TRBJ1-5, with 11 bases identical to TRBD1. The DNA of the CDR3 is TGTGTCAGCAGCCATGCCGAGTTGGGACAGGGGGACCAGCCCCAGCATTTT. Translation gives CVSSHAELGQGDQPQHF.